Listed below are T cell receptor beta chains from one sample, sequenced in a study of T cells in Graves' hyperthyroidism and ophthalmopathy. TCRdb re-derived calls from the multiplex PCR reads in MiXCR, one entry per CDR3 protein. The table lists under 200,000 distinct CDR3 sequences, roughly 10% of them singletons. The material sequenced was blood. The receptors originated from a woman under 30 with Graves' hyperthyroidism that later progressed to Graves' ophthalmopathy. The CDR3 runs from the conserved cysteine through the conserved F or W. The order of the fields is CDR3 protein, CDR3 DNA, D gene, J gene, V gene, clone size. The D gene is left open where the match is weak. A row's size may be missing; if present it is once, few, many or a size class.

CASSLRPHRGQETQYF,TGTGCCAGCAGTCTCCGGCCCCACAGGGGGCAAGAGACCCAGTACTTC,TRBD1,TRBJ2-5,TRBV27,many
CASSQEARNPDEQYF,TGTGCCAGCAGCCAAGAGGCCCGAAACCCTGACGAGCAGTACTTC,NA,TRBJ2-7,TRBV3-1,NA
CASNLLAGAYNEQFF,TGTGCCAGCAACCTTCTAGCGGGTGCCTACAATGAGCAGTTCTTC,TRBD2,TRBJ2-1,TRBV28,NA
CASSLVQGMDSPLHF,TGTGCCAGCAGTTTAGTCCAGGGTATGGATTCACCCCTCCACTTT,NA,TRBJ1-6,TRBV28,many
CASSPGVAGVEQYF,TGTGCCAGCAGCCCCGGGGTAGCGGGAGTCGAGCAGTACTTC,TRBD2,TRBJ2-7,TRBV7-3,few
CSAPDRGGTYEQYF,TGCAGTGCTCCGGACAGGGGAGGGACCTACGAGCAGTACTTC,TRBD1,TRBJ2-7,TRBV20-1,many
CSVGVAPDYGYTF,TGCAGCGTTGGGGTGGCCCCCGACTATGGCTACACCTTC,NA,TRBJ1-2,TRBV29-1,many
CASSYPGSTNYGYTF,TGTGCCAGCAGTTACCCGGGGTCGACTAACTATGGCTACACCTTC,NA,TRBJ1-2,TRBV6-2/TRBV6-3,many
CASSAGTGQGDTQYF,TGTGCCAGCAGCGCGGGGACAGGGCAAGGGGATACGCAGTATTTT,TRBD1,TRBJ2-3,TRBV9,few
CASSEQGQNNSPLHF,TGTGCCAGCAGTGAACAGGGTCAGAATAATTCACCCCTCCACTTT,NA,TRBJ1-6,TRBV2,many
CASSADSAEETQYF,TGTGCCAGCAGCGCGGACTCTGCGGAGGAGACCCAGTACTTC,NA,TRBJ2-5,TRBV9,many
CASRNPRDLTGTQYF,TGTGCCAGCAGAAACCCACGGGACCTCACAGGCACGCAGTATTTT,NA,TRBJ2-3,TRBV12-3/TRBV12-4,once
CASSLIKPDQETQYF,TGTGCCAGCAGCCTCATCAAGCCCGATCAAGAGACCCAGTACTTC,NA,TRBJ2-5,TRBV11-3,many
CASSQYTDRASAKLFF,TGTGCCAGCAGCCAGTATACAGACAGGGCAAGTGCAAAACTGTTTTTT,TRBD1,TRBJ1-4,TRBV14,many
CASSSFETGEISYEQYF,TGTGCCAGCAGCTCCTTTGAGACAGGGGAAATTTCCTACGAGCAGTACTTC,TRBD1,TRBJ2-7,TRBV7-9,many
CACSLVSQGGANEQFF,TGTGCCTGCAGCTTAGTCTCCCAAGGGGGGGCCAATGAGCAGTTCTTC,NA,TRBJ2-1,TRBV11-2,few
CAWSVHSSYEQYF,TGTGCCTGGAGTGTACATTCCTCCTACGAGCAGTACTTC,NA,TRBJ2-7,TRBV30,many
CASSLGRTGANYGYTF,TGTGCCAGCAGCTTAGGTAGGACAGGAGCTAACTATGGCTACACCTTC,TRBD1,TRBJ1-2,TRBV7-9,many
CASSRGRSSSYEQYF,TGTGCCAGCAGCCGGGGGAGGAGTAGCTCCTACGAGCAGTACTTC,NA,TRBJ2-7,TRBV5-8,NA
CAISVGGRNNEQFF,TGTGCCATCAGTGTCGGGGGGCGTAACAATGAGCAGTTCTTC,NA,TRBJ2-1,TRBV10-3,many
CASSDGHPSYDEQFF,TGTGCCAGCAGTGATGGCCATCCCTCCTACGATGAGCAGTTCTTC,NA,TRBJ2-1,TRBV2,once
CASSFRERETQYF,TGTGCCAGCAGCTTTCGAGAAAGAGAGACCCAGTACTTC,NA,TRBJ2-5,TRBV7-6,many
CASVTGRPPETQYF,TGTGCCAGCGTGACCGGGAGACCCCCCGAGACCCAGTACTTC,NA,TRBJ2-5,TRBV2,many
CASSDLRDGSYNEQFF,TGTGCCAGCAGCGACCTTAGGGATGGCTCCTACAATGAGCAGTTCTTC,NA,TRBJ2-1,TRBV7-8,many
CSVETNGQGLSNQPQHF,TGCAGCGTTGAAACAAACGGGCAGGGGTTAAGCAATCAGCCCCAGCATTTT,NA,TRBJ1-5,TRBV29-1,many
CASSFDRSTEAFF,TGTGCCAGCAGTTTTGACAGGAGCACTGAAGCTTTCTTT,NA,TRBJ1-1,TRBV6-1,many
CASSYLAGGSGDTQYF,TGTGCCAGCAGTTATCTAGCGGGAGGGTCGGGAGATACGCAGTATTTT,TRBD2,TRBJ2-3,TRBV6-2/TRBV6-3,many
CASRTGADTQYF,TGTGCCAGCCGAACAGGGGCAGATACGCAGTATTTT,TRBD1,TRBJ2-3,TRBV12-3/TRBV12-4,many
CASSQGSEETQYF,TGTGCCAGCAGCCAAGGTTCTGAGGAGACCCAGTACTTC,NA,TRBJ2-5,TRBV3-1,many
CASSRSGQGKDTQYF,TGTGCCAGCAGCCGCTCGGGACAGGGGAAAGATACGCAGTATTTT,TRBD1,TRBJ2-3,TRBV7-8,NA
CAIYGTGDYGYTF,TGTGCCATATACGGGACAGGGGATTATGGCTACACCTTC,TRBD1,TRBJ1-2,TRBV5-4,few